The source of this TCR beta chain is a study of T cell changes during pregnancy in multiple sclerosis. Profiled with immunoSEQ multiplex PCR; TCRdb holds only in-frame clones, not every one. This sample yields around 57,000 clones, of which about 92% are seen a single time; 0.2% to 0.3% belongs to the top ten. This clone was seen a few times. Looked up from germline, CDR1 is MNHNY and CDR2 is SVGAGI (reference sequence). The CDR3 length is 15 residues. Trimming pared 4 bases from V and 3 bases from J, leaving 16 bases between. J is TRBJ2-7 and V is TRBV6-6; perhaps TRBD2 as D (5 bases). This sequence originates from a female donor with multiple sclerosis, enrolled in a pregnancy study. This material consisted of CD4+ T cells from peripheral blood mononuclear cells, taken in the third trimester of pregnancy. The CDR3 here is CASSSPTLASYEQYF. CDR3 coding DNA: TGTGCCAGCAGTTCGCCGACCTTAGCGAGCTACGAGCAGTACTTC.